Below, 25 T cell receptor beta chains from the same sample are listed, as sequenced in a study of T-cell reconstitution after alpha-beta-depleted transplantation in children. Unique molecular identifiers were used in preparing the TCRbeta library. TCRdb processed the PCR reads anew with MiXCR; each CDR3 protein has one entry. The data hold approximately 50,000 distinct CDR3 sequences, with about 5.7% observed a single time. The source was PBMCs, mostly from graft donor cells, collected 60 days after TCRalphabeta/CD19-depleted stem cell transplant. The receptor set was obtained from a female patient between 2 and 15 years old who had a stem cell transplant for aplastic anemia, so the T cells may come from the graft donor.

The V gene is TRBV4-1, the J gene TRBJ2-1; 10 bases are shared with TRBD2. The CDR3 consists of 16 residues. Unmatched junction bases numbered 1, after V lost 1 base and J lost 1 base. The V gene's germline CDR1 is MGHRA and CDR2 YSYEKL. The CDR3 nucleotides read TGCGCCAGCAGCCAAGGACTAGCGGGTTCCTACAATGAGCAGTTCTTC. Amino acid sequence: CASSQGLAGSYNEQFF.

The genes are TRBV4-1 and TRBJ2-7, with D perhaps TRBD1 (6 bases). The CDR3 is 14 amino acids. V was clipped by 4 bases and J by 3 bases, with 13 bases between them. In germline, CDR1 is MGHRA, CDR2 YSYEKL. In DNA, the CDR3 is TGCGCCAGCAGCCTACAAACAGGGCTCTACGAGCAGTACTTC. Its translation is CASSLQTGLYEQYF.

The table lists this clonotype with many counts. This rearrangement joins TRBV3-1 to TRBJ2-1; D not certain. Germline CDR1 reads LGHDT; CDR2 reads YNNKEL (reference sequence). The CDR3 is 11 amino acids. V was pared by 5 bases and J by 12 bases, with 11 bases between. The CDR3, as DNA: TGTGCCAGCAGCTCAACCTACGGGCAGTTCTTC. Residues: CASSSTYGQFF.

This clonotype was counted many times. The gene calls are TRBV12-3 or TRBV12-4 and TRBJ2-5; 7 bases line up with TRBD1. The CDR3 length is 13 residues. The V gene end was trimmed by 8 bases and the J gene end by 3 bases; junction bases not matched to a gene: 6. CDR3 protein: CASQRQGEETQYF. The DNA for the CDR3 is TGTGCCAGCCAAAGGCAGGGGGAAGAGACCCAGTACTTC.

The gene calls are TRBV7-9 and TRBJ2-5; D gene unclear. Trimming cost V 1 base and J 3 bases, with 6 bases left between them. Per the germline V gene, CDR1 is SEHNR and CDR2 is FQNEAQ (reference sequence). This CDR3 has 13 amino acids. CDR3 DNA: TGTGCCAGCAGCTTAGGCCAAGAAGAGACCCAGTACTTC. The encoded protein is CASSLGQEETQYF.

The table lists this clonotype with many counts. The chain links TRBV12-3 or TRBV12-4 to TRBJ1-4; TRBD1 agrees at 7 bases. There are 14 residues in the CDR3. The J segment lost 3 bases and the V segment lost 5 bases, leaving 3 bases of the junction unmatched. The CDR3 here is CASSQQGSNEKLFF. DNA of the CDR3: TGTGCCAGCAGTCAACAGGGGTCTAATGAAAAACTGTTTTTT.

This clonotype was seen at least ten times. The V call is TRBV6-2 or TRBV6-3, the J call TRBJ2-7; TRBD2 agrees at 14 bases. CDR1 is MNHEY, CDR2 SVGEGT, per germline. V gave up 6 bases and J gave up 4 bases; unmatched junction bases: 11. The CDR3 is made up of 17 amino acids. This chain's CDR3 is CASSGEGLAGVGYEQYF. CDR3 DNA sequence: TGTGCCAGCAGCGGCGAGGGACTAGCGGGAGTCGGGTACGAGCAGTACTTC.

This clonotype was recorded at least ten times. The chain has TRBV4-1 and TRBJ2-7, with D possibly being TRBD2 (6 bases). V lost 1 base and J lost 3, with 10 bases in between. Germline V lookup: CDR1 MGHRA, CDR2 YSYEKL. The CDR3 is 14 amino acids. The CDR3 here is CASSQVVADYEQYF. CDR3 DNA: TGCGCCAGCAGCCAAGTGGTAGCGGACTACGAGCAGTACTTC.

In this sample, this clonotype turned up many times. The chain recombines TRBV18 with TRBJ1-5; D possibly corresponds to TRBD1 (5 bases). V lost 1 base, J lost 7 bases, and 11 bases lay in between. CDR3 length: 14 amino acids. Germline V gene data show CDR1 as KGHSH and CDR2 as LQKENI. CDR3 sequence (DNA): TGTGCCAGCTCACCACTCAGGGTAGGACAGCCCCAGCATTTT. It specifies CASSPLRVGQPQHF.

This clonotype was seen at least ten times. The chain links TRBV12-3 or TRBV12-4 to TRBJ2-5, with D tentatively TRBD2 (6 bases). The CDR3 contains 12 residues. With 7 bases removed from V and 5 bases from J, the gap between germline ends came to 11 bases. CDR3 amino acids: CASTTGGETQYF. The CDR3 DNA reads TGTGCCAGCACCACTGGAGGGGAGACCCAGTACTTC.

V and J are TRBV6-6 and TRBJ2-1; 9 bases agree with TRBD2. CDR1 MNHNY and CDR2 SVGAGI come from the germline V gene (reference sequence). V lost 6 bases and J lost 9; bases outside the gene matches: 6. The CDR3 consists of 13 residues. The CDR3 DNA follows: TGTGCCAGCAGCCGTGCGGGGGGGGGTGAGCAGTTCTTC. Translating gives CASSRAGGGEQFF.

This chain links TRBV2 with TRBJ2-3; 11 bases line up with TRBD2. The trim removed 10 bases at V and 0 bases at J, leaving 6 bases unmatched. This CDR3 comprises 15 residues. CDR1 and CDR2 from the germline V gene are SNHLY and FYNNEI. CDR3 in amino acids: CATRRLAGSTDTQYF. The CDR3 region has the DNA TGTGCCACCCGCCGACTAGCGGGGAGCACAGATACGCAGTATTTT.

In its sample, this clonotype was seen a few times. The gene calls are TRBV14 and TRBJ2-2, with TRBD1 identical over 10 bases. The CDR3 is made up of 16 amino acids. Germline CDR1 reads SGHDN; CDR2 reads FVKESK. Trimming removed 4 bases from V and 3 bases from J; junction bases left unmatched: 5. The CDR3 DNA reads as TGTGCCAGCAGCCCGACAGGGGGCGCAGACACCGGGGAGCTGTTTTTT. It yields the protein CASSPTGGADTGELFF.

V gene TRBV18 combines with J gene TRBJ2-5; TRBD2 matches 9 bases. The CDR3 runs to 17 residues. The V segment lost 2 bases and the J segment 5 bases; nucleotides outside the gene matches: 12. Germline values: CDR1 KGHSH, CDR2 LQKENI. The CDR3 DNA is TGTGCCAGCTCACCAATCGCGAGCGGGGGGACCACGGAGACCCAGTACTTC. This sequence encodes CASSPIASGGTTETQYF.

A few counts support this clonotype. A read error may explain this, as a much larger clone is one base away. CDR3 amino acids: CASSLVSSTDTQFF. CDR3 nucleotide sequence: TGCGCCAGCAGCTTGGTTAGTAGCACAGATACGCAGTTTTTT. The chain links TRBV5-1 to TRBJ2-3; D is undetermined. Germline CDR1 reads SGHRS; CDR2 reads YFSETQ. This CDR3 is built from 14 residues.

This clonotype was observed at least ten times. The J gene is TRBJ2-1, the V gene TRBV4-3, with TRBD1 as a possible D gene (6 bases). Germline CDR1 is LGHNA and CDR2 is YSLEER. The CDR3 totals 13 residues. The V and J ends lost 1 base and 9 bases respectively, with 10 bases between them. The CDR3 spells CASSQAGAGEQFF. The CDR3 bases are TGCGCCAGCAGCCAAGCAGGGGCAGGTGAGCAGTTCTTC.

This clonotype was observed at least ten times. The genes are TRBV29-1 and TRBJ1-1; D is unclear. The length of the CDR3 is 14 residues. Trimming stripped 5 bases from V and 1 base from J, with 14 bases between. Germline V gives CDR1 SQVTM, CDR2 ANQGSEA. CDR3 protein: CSVMPTRQNTEAFF. The CDR3 nucleotides read TGCAGCGTTATGCCAACGAGACAGAACACTGAAGCTTTCTTT.

This clonotype was recorded at least ten times. The gene calls are TRBV12-5 and TRBJ2-5; D not resolved. Trimming stripped 5 bases from V and 4 bases from J, with 11 bases between. This CDR3 is 13 amino acids long. From germline, CDR1 is LGHNT and CDR2 FRNRAP. Here the CDR3 DNA reads TGTGCTAGTGGTCCCACCAGCGCAGAGACCCAGTACTTC. Translation: CASGPTSAETQYF.

This clonotype was counted at least ten times. The chain has TRBV30 and TRBJ2-7, with 10 bases aligning to TRBD1. The germline CDR1 and CDR2 sequences are GTSNPN and SVGIG (reference sequence). V shed 2 bases and J 5 bases; nucleotides not matched to a gene: 6. CDR3 size: 14 residues. The CDR3 here is CAWSRTGGGDEQYF. The CDR3 bases are TGTGCCTGGAGTAGGACAGGGGGAGGGGACGAGCAGTACTTC.

This clonotype has ten or more counts. The chain has TRBV30 and TRBJ2-7; the match to TRBD2 covers 7 bases. CDR1 GTSNPN and CDR2 SVGIG come from the germline V gene (reference sequence). The V gene end was trimmed by 3 bases and the J gene end by 2 bases; junction bases not matched to a gene: 4. This CDR3 has 13 amino acids. Here the CDR3 DNA reads TGTGCCTGGAGGGCTAGCGGCACCTACGAGCAGTACTTC. Amino acids: CAWRASGTYEQYF.

The gene calls are TRBV4-2 and TRBJ2-7, with 9 bases aligning to TRBD1. The CDR3 runs to 16 residues. The trim removed 2 bases at V and 5 bases at J, leaving 10 bases unmatched. CDR1 and CDR2 from the germline V gene are LGHNA and YNFKEQ. The chain's CDR3 is CASSQRPGTGWNEQYF. CDR3 DNA: TGTGCCAGCAGCCAAAGGCCTGGGACAGGGTGGAACGAGCAGTACTTC.

This clonotype showed up many times. The chain joins TRBV7-8 to TRBJ2-2; no clear D. There are 13 residues in the CDR3. The V and J ends lost 2 bases and 7 bases respectively, with 8 bases between them. Germline V gives CDR1 SGHVS, CDR2 FQNEAQ. CDR3 sequence: CASSLWLNGELFF. CDR3 DNA sequence: TGTGCCAGCAGCTTATGGTTGAACGGGGAGCTGTTTTTT.

Ten or more counts support this clonotype. This chain joins TRBV18 and TRBJ2-1; TRBD2 matches 12 bases. V shed 6 bases and J 3 bases; nucleotides not matched to a gene: 3. Germline loops: CDR1 KGHSH, CDR2 LQKENI. The CDR3 covers 15 residues. This chain's CDR3 is CASSPGLAGYNEQFF. For the CDR3, the DNA is TGTGCCAGCTCGCCGGGACTAGCGGGCTACAATGAGCAGTTCTTC.

This CDR3 reads CASSLTGTGDGYTF. The DNA for the CDR3 is TGTGCCAGCAGCTTAACCGGGACAGGGGATGGCTACACCTTC. J is TRBJ1-2 and V is TRBV7-9; 10 bases agree with TRBD1. Germline values: CDR1 SEHNR, CDR2 FQNEAQ (reference sequence). CDR3 length equals 14 residues. Trimming cost V 2 bases and J 6 bases; bases outside gene matches: 3.

This clonotype was seen ten or more times. V and J are TRBV12-3 or TRBV12-4 and TRBJ1-1; D might be TRBD1 (6 bases). CDR3 length: 13 amino acids. The germline V and J ends were trimmed by 2 bases and 3 bases, with 7 bases remaining between them. CDR3 residues: CASSLYRDTEAFF. The CDR3 region has the DNA TGTGCCAGCAGTTTATACAGGGACACTGAAGCTTTCTTT.